This TCR beta chain was retrieved from a study of human T cells and chemical hapten exposure. Study-level background: The study traced per-sample TCR yield variation mainly to small differences in pooled library volumes. The study, taken as a whole, reports: Counts of TCRs above 1 in 1000 frequency stayed unchanged with DPC sensitization.

Comments on this clonotype: As yet, its antigen is unknown. Its ends do not fully match the called genes, so a read error is possible.

As to time point: patch test 3, about 24 weeks after DPC sensitization. Treatment meaning: therapeutic diphenylcyclopropenone sensitization with weekly scalp DPC. TCRdb reprocessed the RACE reads with MiXCR, giving one entry per CDR3 protein. This table has about 190,000 distinct CDR3 sequences, roughly a quarter appearing once. The material was whole blood, obtained in connection with sensitization to the hapten diphenylcyclopropenone (DPC). This clonotype was sampled from a woman aged 40 to 50 with alopecia areata. Some clones in this sample may be carry-over from other donors' samples.

CDR3 protein: CASSPSGGWNTEALF. As DNA, the CDR3 is TGTGCCAGCTCACCATCAGGGGGCTGGAACACTGAAGCTCTCTTT. V is TRBV18 and J is TRBJ1-1; TRBD1 matches at 8 bases. The CDR3 is made up of 15 amino acids. CDR1 KGHSH and CDR2 LQKENI come from the germline V gene. Complete variable domain (other parts from reference TRBV18 and TRBJ1-1): NAGVMQNPRHLVRRRGQEARLRCSPMKGHSHVYWYRQLPEEGLKFMVYLQKENIIDESGMPKERFSAEFPKEGPSILRIQQVVRGDSAAYFCASSPSGGWNTEALFGQGTRLTVV.